The clone carrying this TCR beta chain has just one count. The data belong to a study of shared clonotypes between healthy human individuals. Data came from immunoSEQ multiplex PCR; TCRdb stores just in-frame clones and leaves some out. The profile shows about 2.2 million clones, just over 90% of them singletons. V lost 7 bases, J lost 0 bases, and 13 bases lay in between. The CDR3 is made up of 14 amino acids. CDR1 is SGHAT, CDR2 FQNNGV, per germline. Naive CD8 cells were CD45RO-negative, positively selected for CCR7, excluding terminally differentiated effector memory CD45RA+ cells. The chain links TRBV11-2 to TRBJ2-7, with D perhaps being TRBD1 or TRBD2 (5 bases each). The receptor was isolated from a man aged 18 to 30 in good health. Some clones in this sample may be carry-over from other donors' samples. The sequencing input was naive CD8+ T cells from PBMCs. CDR3 DNA sequence: TGTGCCAGCAACACCCGGGACCGCTCCTACGAGCAGTACTTC. Translated: CASNTRDRSYEQYF.